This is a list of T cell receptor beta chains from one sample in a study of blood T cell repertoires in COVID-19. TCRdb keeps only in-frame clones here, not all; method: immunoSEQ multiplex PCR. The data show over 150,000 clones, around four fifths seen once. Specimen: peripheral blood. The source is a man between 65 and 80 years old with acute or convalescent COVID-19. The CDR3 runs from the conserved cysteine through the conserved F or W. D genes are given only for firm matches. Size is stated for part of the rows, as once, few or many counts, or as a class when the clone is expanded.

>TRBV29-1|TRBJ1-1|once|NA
TGCAGCACCGATCGACAGGACCAAGCTTTCTTT
CSTDRQDQAFF
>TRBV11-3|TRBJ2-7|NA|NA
TGTGCCAGCAGCTTAAGGTCGGCAGGGAGGACCTACGAGCAGTACTTC
CASSLRSAGRTYEQYF
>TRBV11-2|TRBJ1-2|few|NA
TGTGCCAGCAGCCTGAGTATCGGGGAAAACTATGGCTACACCTTC
CASSLSIGENYGYTF
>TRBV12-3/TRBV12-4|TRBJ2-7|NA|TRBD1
TGTGCCAGCAGCCTACAGGGGAAAGGCGAGCAGTACTTC
CASSLQGKGEQYF
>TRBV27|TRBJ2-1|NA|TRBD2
TGTGCCAGCAGTTTATCGATCGGCGGGAGCGTGAATGAGCAGTTCTTC
CASSLSIGGSVNEQFF
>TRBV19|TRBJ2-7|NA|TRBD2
TGTGCCAGTAGTATCGGGAGGCGGGGGGCCTACGAGCAGTACTTC
CASSIGRRGAYEQYF
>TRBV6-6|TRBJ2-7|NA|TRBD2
TGTGCCAGCAGTCCGGGGGGAAGCTCCTACGAGCAGTACTTC
CASSPGGSSYEQYF
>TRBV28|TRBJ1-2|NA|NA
TGTGCCAGCAGTTACAGGGACCATGGCTACACCTTC
CASSYRDHGYTF
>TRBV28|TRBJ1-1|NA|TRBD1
TGTGCCAGCACAAGACAGGGGTTGCACACTGAAGCTTTCTTT
CASTRQGLHTEAFF
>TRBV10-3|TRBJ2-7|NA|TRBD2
TGTGCCGTCCGTAGCGGGAGCTCCTACGAGCAGTACTTC
CAVRSGSSYEQYF
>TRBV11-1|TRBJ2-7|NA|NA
TGTGCCAGCAGCTCTCGTCTCGAGCAGTACTTC
CASSSRLEQYF
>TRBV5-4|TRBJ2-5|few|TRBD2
TGTGCCAGCAGCTTGGGGGCTAGCGGGCGTCCTCAAGAGACCCAGTACTTC
CASSLGASGRPQETQYF
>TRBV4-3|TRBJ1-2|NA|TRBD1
TGCGCCAGCAGCCAGGCAGGGGGCTATGGCTACACCTTC
CASSQAGGYGYTF
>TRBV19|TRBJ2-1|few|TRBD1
TGTGCCAGTAGCGTCGACAGGGTTGGTGAGCAGTTCTTC
CASSVDRVGEQFF
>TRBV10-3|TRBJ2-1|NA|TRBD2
TGTGCCATCAGTGAGCCGGGGACTAGCGGGGGCCGCAATGAGCAGTTCTTC
CAISEPGTSGGRNEQFF
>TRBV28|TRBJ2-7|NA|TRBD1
TGTGCCAGCAGGGGACAGGGTACGGCCTACGAGCAGTACTTC
CASRGQGTAYEQYF
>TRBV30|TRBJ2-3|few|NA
TGTGCCTGGAGTTGGCGGGTCGACACAGATACGCAGTATTTT
CAWSWRVDTDTQYF
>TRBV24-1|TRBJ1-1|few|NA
TGTGCCACCAGTGATCATGGGGGGAGCACTGAAGCTTTCTTT
CATSDHGGSTEAFF
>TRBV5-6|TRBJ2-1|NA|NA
TGTGCCAGCAGCTTGGCGCCCTCTCGGGAGCAGTTCTTC
CASSLAPSREQFF
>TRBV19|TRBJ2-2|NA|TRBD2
TGTGCCAGTACCGAGCGGGGGGGGAACACCGGGGAGCTGTTTTTT
CASTERGGNTGELFF
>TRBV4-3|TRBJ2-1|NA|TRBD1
TGCGCCAGCAGCCAGGGGGGCTTTATTCGGGACAGGGAATACAATGAGCAGTTCTTC
CASSQGGFIRDREYNEQFF